A selection of T cell receptor beta chains follows, all from one sample in a study of cytomegalovirus exposure and HLA in healthy donors. Sequenced by immunoSEQ multiplex PCR; TCRdb stores in-frame clones only, minus some. The sample has about 140,000 clones, approximately 80% seen once; the top ten hold roughly 6.2%. Sequencing was carried out using PBMCs. The receptors were sampled from a woman between 40 and 55 years old in good health and CMV-seropositive. The CDR3 runs from the conserved cysteine through the conserved F or W. The order of the fields is CDR3 length, D gene, clone size, J gene, V gene, CDR3 DNA, CDR3 protein. The D gene is left open where the match is weak. Size is omitted from some rows. Given values are once, few, many or a class for expanded clones.

12 | TRBD1 | - | TRBJ2-7 | TRBV29-1 | TGCAGCGTTGAAGGACAGGGCTACGAGCAGTACTTC | CSVEGQGYEQYF
17 | TRBD2 | - | TRBJ2-1 | TRBV5-5 | TGTGCCAGCAGCCCGTATAGCGGGAGGGCCGCCTACAATGAGCAGTTCTTC | CASSPYSGRAAYNEQFF
17 | TRBD2 | - | TRBJ2-1 | TRBV4-1 | TGCGCCAGTCACCCGGGACTAGCGCAACCCCGAGCTTCGGTGCAGTTCTTC | CASHPGLAQPRASVQFF
15 | TRBD2 | - | TRBJ2-7 | TRBV14 | TGTGCCAGCAGCCAGGAAACTAGCGGGAACCACGAGCAGTACTTC | CASSQETSGNHEQYF
17 | TRBD2 | - | TRBJ2-2 | TRBV4-1 | TGCGCCAGCAGCCAAGGCCTAGCGGGAGGGGGGACCGGGGAGCTGTTTTTT | CASSQGLAGGGTGELFF
14 | TRBD2 | - | TRBJ2-7 | TRBV6-5 | TGTGCCAGCAGTTACACCGGGAGGGCCTCCGAGCAGTACTTC | CASSYTGRASEQYF
17 | - | - | TRBJ1-1 | TRBV19 | TGTGCCAGTATACGGGGCAGCGGGCTAGGAAGAGACACTGAAGCTTTCTTT | CASIRGSGLGRDTEAFF
16 | TRBD2 | - | TRBJ2-3 | TRBV29-1 | TGCAGCGTGGCCGGGACTAGCGGGAGGCCCACAGATACGCAGTATTTT | CSVAGTSGRPTDTQYF
13 | TRBD2 | few | TRBJ2-7 | TRBV29-1 | TGCAGCGCCGCGACAAGCGGGAGATTTAGGCAGTACTTC | CSAATSGRFRQYF
12 | - | - | TRBJ2-7 | TRBV29-1 | TGCAGCGTTGGAACAGGGTTGAGCGAGCAGTACTTC | CSVGTGLSEQYF
13 | TRBD2 | - | TRBJ2-7 | TRBV29-1 | TGCAGCGTTGTTTCTAGCGGGAGATTCGAGCAGTACTTC | CSVVSSGRFEQYF
14 | TRBD1 | - | TRBJ1-5 | TRBV6-5 | TGTGCCAGCAGTGGCGGGACAGGGAATCAGCCCCAGCATTTT | CASSGGTGNQPQHF
16 | - | - | TRBJ1-4 | TRBV18 | TGTGCCAGCTCACCGACAGGAGCCCTTGAGATGAAAAAACTGTTTTTT | CASSPTGALEMKKLFF
16 | TRBD2 | once | TRBJ2-7 | TRBV23-1 | TGCGCCAGCAGTCACCCACCGGGACTAGCGTTTTACGAGCAGTACTTC | CASSHPPGLAFYEQYF
13 | TRBD1 | - | TRBJ1-1 | TRBV19 | TGTGCCAGTAGTGCGACAGGGAGGACTGAAGCTTTCTTT | CASSATGRTEAFF
12 | - | - | TRBJ2-1 | TRBV10-1 | TGCGCCAGCAGTGTGCGAGGGCTCGGGCAGTTCTTC | CASSVRGLGQFF
14 | TRBD2 | - | TRBJ2-7 | TRBV5-1 | TGCGCCAGCAGCCCCGGGACTAGCGGGGGGGCGCAGTACTTC | CASSPGTSGGAQYF
16 | TRBD2 | - | TRBJ2-1 | TRBV10-3 | TGTGCCACCGGTCGAGGGCTAGCGGGGTCCTACAATGAGCAGTTCTTC | CATGRGLAGSYNEQFF
14 | - | - | TRBJ1-1 | TRBV15 | TGTGCCACCAGCAATACTCCACTCGACACTGAAGCTTTCTTT | CATSNTPLDTEAFF
15 | - | - | TRBJ2-7 | TRBV7-8 | TGTGCCAGCAGCCACCTGAGGGGACTCCTCCTGGAGCAGTACTTC | CASSHLRGLLLEQYF
14 | - | - | TRBJ1-5 | TRBV19 | TGTGCCACAGGTTTTGGGCCCATCAATCAGCCCCAGCATTTT | CATGFGPINQPQHF
17 | - | - | TRBJ2-3 | TRBV13 | TGTGCCAGCAGCTATCCTCTCGATACAGCTAGCACAGATACGCAGTATTTT | CASSYPLDTASTDTQYF
17 | TRBD2 | - | TRBJ2-5 | TRBV11-3 | TGTGCCAGCAGCCCGCGGGTGGCTAGCGGGGTCCAAGAGACCCAGTACTTC | CASSPRVASGVQETQYF
13 | TRBD1 | - | TRBJ2-7 | TRBV28 | TGTGCCAGCAGGCCGGGACAGACCTACGAGCAGTACTTC | CASRPGQTYEQYF
14 | - | - | TRBJ1-2 | TRBV19 | TGTGCCAGTAGTATAGGTGGCGGTAACTATGGCTACACCTTC | CASSIGGGNYGYTF
12 | - | - | TRBJ2-1 | TRBV28 | TGTGCCAGCAGCATACTAACCAATGAGCAGTTCTTC | CASSILTNEQFF
12 | - | few | TRBJ1-1 | TRBV6-1 | TGTGCCAGTCAACCAGGGTACACTGAAGCTTTCTTT | CASQPGYTEAFF
15 | TRBD1 | - | TRBJ1-1 | TRBV27 | TGTGCCAGCAGGAGGACGCAGGGGGCGAGGACTGAAGCTTTCTTT | CASRRTQGARTEAFF
15 | TRBD1 | - | TRBJ2-7 | TRBV5-6 | TGTGCCAGCAGCTGGGGACAGGGGGGGTTCGGAGAGCAGTACTTC | CASSWGQGGFGEQYF
16 | TRBD1 | - | TRBJ2-3 | TRBV9 | TGTGCCAGCAGCGTAGTAGGGGGCAGTTTAACAGATACGCAGTATTTT | CASSVVGGSLTDTQYF
18 | TRBD2 | - | TRBJ2-2 | TRBV5-1 | TGCGCCAGCAGCTTGCACAGTCCTAGCGGGTATAACACCGGGGAGCTGTTTTTT | CASSLHSPSGYNTGELFF
15 | - | - | TRBJ1-2 | TRBV2 | TGTGCCAGCAGTGCCGGACAGCAGCTTAACTATGGCTACACCTTC | CASSAGQQLNYGYTF
16 | TRBD1 | - | TRBJ2-1 | TRBV28 | TGTGCCAGCCGCTCCGCCGGGACAGTTTTTAGCAATGAGCAGTTCTTC | CASRSAGTVFSNEQFF
15 | TRBD2 | - | TRBJ2-5 | TRBV14 | TGTGCCAGCAGCCACGGACTAGCGGTTCAAGAGACCCAGTACTTC | CASSHGLAVQETQYF
16 | - | once | TRBJ2-7 | TRBV21-1 | TGTGCCAGCAGCAAGAGTAGCGGGAGGAGGGTGGACGAGCAGTACTTC | CASSKSSGRRVDEQYF
16 | - | - | TRBJ2-1 | TRBV29-1 | TGCAGCGTTGGTCCTCAACATGCGACTATTTACAATGAGCAGTTCTTC | CSVGPQHATIYNEQFF
16 | TRBD1 | - | TRBJ2-5 | TRBV5-1 | TGCGCCAGCAGCTCGACAGGGTCCGCCCTACAAGAGACCCAGTACTTC | CASSSTGSALQETQYF
18 | TRBD2 | - | TRBJ2-3 | TRBV5-3 | TGTGCCAGAAGCTTTGGTCCCCGGACTAGCGGACTCACAGATACGCAGTATTTT | CARSFGPRTSGLTDTQYF
13 | - | few | TRBJ1-3 | TRBV19 | TGTGCCAGTAGTATCGGGTCTGGAAACACCATATATTTT | CASSIGSGNTIYF
16 | - | - | TRBJ1-4 | TRBV18 | TGTGCCAGCTCACCGTTCGACAGTGCAACTAATGAAAAACTGTTTTTT | CASSPFDSATNEKLFF
16 | - | medium-sized | TRBJ2-1 | TRBV14 | TGTGCCAGCAGCCAAGGGGCGGGAAGATGGGGCAATGAGCAGTTCTTC | CASSQGAGRWGNEQFF
15 | TRBD1 | - | TRBJ1-6 | TRBV11-3 | TGTGCCAGCAGCTTAGGGACAGGGTATAATTCACCCCTCCACTTT | CASSLGTGYNSPLHF
13 | - | few | TRBJ1-1 | TRBV29-1 | TGCAGCGTTGAAGATGTATCGGACACTGAAGCTTTCTTT | CSVEDVSDTEAFF
16 | - | - | TRBJ1-1 | TRBV2 | TGTGCCAGCAGTGAAGTACGTGGCGGGGGGGACACTGAAGCTTTCTTT | CASSEVRGGGDTEAFF
17 | TRBD2 | - | TRBJ2-2 | TRBV2 | TGTGCCAGCAGCCAAACAAGACCGAGCGGGGACACCGGGGAGCTGTTTTTT | CASSQTRPSGDTGELFF